This entry describes one T cell receptor beta chain. It lacks a known antigen. The CDR3 end lies 3 residues beyond the end of the read and is filled in from the germline J gene. TCR beta CDR3 regions were amplified by multiplex PCR using the immunoSEQ assay from an average of approximately 1,200 ng genomic DNA per sample. The assay corrected primer bias using a complete synthetic TCR repertoire to establish an amplification baseline. The amplicons were sequenced on the Illumina platform. Regarding the original processing steps: Sequences were error-corrected by clustering with frequency ratios and a modified nearest-neighbor algorithm and were then analyzed in the immunoSEQ Analyzer with IMGT gene definitions. At each rarefaction depth, TCR richness and evenness were averaged across 20 rarefaction repeats, and samples with fewer sequences than that depth were excluded. V, D and J gene relative abundances were compared between groups with Wilcoxon rank sum tests, applying FDR correction. In the blinded duplicates, the intraclass correlation was approximately 96% for TCR richness and averaged about 73% across approximately 60 gene segments. This is the immuneACCESS table as TCRdb keeps it, with only in-frame sequences that have V and J called. A part of the clones is gone; compared with another copy, unresolved V genes explain less than half, and the rest is unexplained. V and J calls and clone size come straight from that table; D and trimming were deduced from the DNA. The sample's own table lists around 25,000 clones. About 5.5% of the sample belongs to the ten largest clones.

Every participant had a single incident cervical HPV16 infection, and prevalent HPV16 infections were excluded. Cervical HPV DNA was detected by MY09/MY11 PCR and genotyped by dot-blot hybridization. About 14 mL of heparinized blood was centrifuged, after which the buffy coat was aliquoted, frozen at -30 degrees C, and then stored at -80 degrees C. QIAGEN kits were used to extract genomic DNA from buffy coat specimens. The data stem from a study of T cells in women clearing cervical HPV infection (dated by TCRdb to the late 2010s). Looking at the study overall: The cases were some 27 women with histologically confirmed HPV16-related CIN3 or worse, and 2 of these cases were invasive cancers. The controls were fewer than 30 women whose single incident HPV16 infection cleared within 12 months with no development of precancer or cancer. Blood from cases was collected at the visit at which the lesion was first identified, whereas blood from controls was collected once infection was no longer detected. For cases, the median interval between lesion detection and blood sampling was about 140 days, with an interquartile range of roughly 85 to 210 days. HLA typing was available for only a few women, so HLA type could not be excluded as a confounder. An exploratory proof-of-principle case-control study, nested within the Guanacaste HPV Natural History Study in Costa Rica, was conducted to compare TCR repertoires across cervical HPV16 outcomes. Cases and controls were matched on age within five years and on year of sample collection. Cases had a median age of almost 35 years compared with under 40 for controls, and baseline characteristics showed no significant differences between the groups. In the parent cohort, some 11,000 women aged 18 or older were enrolled in Guanacaste, Costa Rica, during about 1993 to 1995 and then followed for under 8 years. Quality controls consisted of five blinded duplicates per group, for a total of roughly 60 samples made up of some 50 participants and about ten replicates.

Reading from cysteine to phenylalanine, the CDR3 counts 15 amino acids. The DNA has 36 bases, all within the CDR3, and is read from base 1. V is shortened by 0 bases, J by 0 bases, and the region joining them spans 9 bases. Taken from the germline V gene, the CDR1 and CDR2 loops are MNHNS and SASEGT. Results the study describes overall, beyond this receptor: Lower TRBV6-7 relative abundance was observed in cases than in controls (roughly 0.12% versus 0.15%; Bonferroni P = 0.0008). TCR repertoire richness was significantly higher in CIN3+ cases than in controls across sequencing depths, while evenness did not differ. The cross-sectional design could not show whether the associations came before the infection or were a result of it, and neither effector/memory subsets nor HPV-specific T cells were isolated. By combining richness with V gene abundances, random forest classifiers separated cases from controls with an estimated AUC of 0.83. Because the number of T cells in each sample was unknown, differences in richness could reflect differing T-cell content rather than repertoire biology.

The chain is assembled from TRBV6-1 and TRBJ2-7; a weak D assignment points to TRBD1 (6 bases agree). Sample: blood buffy coat. This TCR was sampled from a woman between 18 and 75 years old with a cervical HPV16 infection that either progressed to CIN3+ or cleared (not recorded which). The part of the CDR3 DNA that was read is TGTGCCAGCAGTGAAGCGGGGACAAGCTCCTACGAG. Protein translation: CASSEAGTSSYE. In full, the CDR3 is CASSEAGTSSYEQYF.